These 21 T cell receptor beta chains originate from one sample sequenced in a study of shared clonotypes between healthy human individuals. The method was immunoSEQ multiplex PCR; TCRdb's version includes in-frame clones alone and lacks a portion of them. The data show more than 2,000,000 clones, with approximately 95% seen just once and under 0.45% held by the top ten. Sequenced: naive CD4+ T cells from PBMCs. Subset described: CD45RA+ positively selected. These receptors came from a man in his late teens or twenties in good health. Some clones in this sample may be carry-over from other donors' samples.

The J gene is TRBJ2-7, the V gene TRBV6-5; 12 bases match TRBD2. This CDR3 contains 14 residues. The V gene end was trimmed by 6 bases and the J gene end by 8 bases; junction bases not matched to a gene: 8. Germline V gene sequence: CDR1 MNHEY, CDR2 SVGAGI. The DNA of the CDR3 is TGTGCCAGCAGACTGGGACTAGCGGGCGCTAAGCAGTACTTC. This gives the protein CASRLGLAGAKQYF.

The chain links TRBV10-3 to TRBJ2-7, with 8 nucleotides matching TRBD2. The CDR3 sequence is 14 residues long. Germline V gene lookup returns CDR1 ENHRY and CDR2 SYGVKD. Trimming at V came to 0 bases and at J to 7 bases, leaving 5 bases not matched to a gene. The DNA of the CDR3 is TGTGCCATCAGTGAGTCGACCCGGGAGGGGGAGCAGTACTTC. As protein: CAISESTREGEQYF.

The chain carries TRBV11-2 and TRBJ1-2; 8 nucleotides align to TRBD1. Germline loops: CDR1 SGHAT, CDR2 FQNNGV. V lost 1 base to trimming and J lost 8 bases; unmatched junction nucleotides: 9. The CDR3 consists of 15 residues. The CDR3 coding sequence is TGTGCCAGCAGCTTAGGCCTCACAGGGGGTCAGGGCTACACCTTC. This gives the protein CASSLGLTGGQGYTF.

The V gene is TRBV28, the J gene TRBJ2-7; TRBD1 is a possible D gene (6 bases). The V gene's germline CDR1 is MDHEN and CDR2 SYDVKM. This CDR3 is built from 17 residues. V lost 2 bases, J lost 0 bases, and 17 bases lay in between. In DNA, the CDR3 is TGTGCCAGCAGTTTAGTCGGACAGAGCACCAGCTCCTACGAGCAGTACTTC. Protein sequence: CASSLVGQSTSSYEQYF.

J is TRBJ1-3 and V is TRBV19, with a possible D match to TRBD1 (5 bases). V lost 9 bases and J lost 1, with 19 bases in between. The V gene's germline CDR1 is LNHDA and CDR2 SQIVND (reference sequence). The CDR3 loop spans 16 amino acids. CDR3 loop: CASGVEGTRSGNTIYF. In DNA, the CDR3 is TGTGCCAGCGGTGTGGAGGGGACGAGATCTGGAAACACCATATATTTT.

The rearrangement joins TRBV19 to TRBJ2-1; D is undetermined. The CDR3 runs to 17 residues. V dropped 0 bases and J dropped 9 bases, with 21 bases sitting between them. Per the germline V gene, CDR1 is LNHDA and CDR2 is SQIVND (reference sequence). The CDR3 sequence: CASSIDLWGRDQLEQFF. CDR3 coding DNA: TGTGCCAGTAGTATAGATCTATGGGGAAGGGATCAGCTTGAGCAGTTCTTC.

V is TRBV19 and J is TRBJ2-7, with D possibly being TRBD1 or TRBD2 (5 bases each). From germline, CDR1 is LNHDA and CDR2 SQIVND (reference sequence). Trimming removed 5 bases from V and 1 base from J, with 12 bases in between. The length of the CDR3 is 14 residues. The CDR3 DNA reads as TGTGCCAGTAGTCCCCAGGGACCGTCCTACGAGCAGTACTTC. It specifies CASSPQGPSYEQYF.

V gene TRBV7-2 combines with J gene TRBJ1-5; possible D gene TRBD1, 5 bases. The CDR3 runs 15 residues. The germline V gene has CDR1 SGHTA and CDR2 FQGNSA. V lost 5 bases, J lost 2 bases, and 13 bases lay in between. CDR3 protein: CASSRRVGGNQPQHF. DNA for the CDR3: TGTGCCAGCAGCCGCCGGGTAGGGGGCAATCAGCCCCAGCATTTT.

As concerns this clone: One end of the junction does not line up with germline, which may come from a read error. This chain joins TRBV7-9 and TRBJ1-1; D remains unclear. This CDR3 region has 9 residues. Germline loops: CDR1 SEHNR, CDR2 FQNEAQ (reference sequence). CDR3 region: CAQTPSQIF. The CDR3 DNA reads as TGTGCCCAGACACCCTCGCAGATCTTT.

Worth noting for this clone: The sample holds other DNA sequences that translate to the same CDR3. This chain uses TRBV11-2 with TRBJ2-7, with TRBD2 matching over 9 bases. Losses at the gene ends were 2 bases for V and 0 bases for J; bases not matched to a gene: 2. Looked up from germline, CDR1 is SGHAT and CDR2 is FQNNGV. The CDR3 totals 15 residues. The CDR3 sequence: CASSLRSGSSYEQYF. In nucleotides, the CDR3 is TGTGCCAGCAGCTTACGTAGCGGGAGCTCCTACGAGCAGTACTTC.

Of note for this clone: The same CDR3 arises from other DNA sequences in this sample as well. The J gene is TRBJ2-1, the V gene TRBV6-6; 14 nucleotides line up with TRBD2. This CDR3 has 15 amino acids. Germline assignment: CDR1 MNHNY and CDR2 SVGAGI (reference sequence). The junction had 3 bases not matched to a gene; V was cut back by 4 bases and J by 7 bases. The CDR3 spells CASSLGLAGVNEQFF. The CDR3 DNA is TGTGCCAGCAGTTTGGGACTAGCGGGGGTGAATGAGCAGTTCTTC.

The V gene is TRBV5-1, the J gene TRBJ2-3; 8 bases line up with TRBD2. Trimming took 0 bases from V and 5 from J; bases not matched to a gene: 5. This CDR3 has 15 residues. CDR1 and CDR2 (germline): SGHRS, YFSETQ. CDR3 sequence reads: CASSLVGAGEDTQYF. As DNA, the CDR3 is TGCGCCAGCAGCTTGGTTGGAGCGGGAGAAGATACGCAGTATTTT.

The sample holds a few counts of this clone. The genes are TRBV7-9 and TRBJ1-5, with unresolved D. Germline CDR1 and CDR2: SEHNR and FQNEAQ (reference sequence). V dropped 5 bases and J dropped 4 bases, with 6 bases sitting between them. The CDR3 length is 12 residues. CDR3 region: CASSLHNQPQHF. Written as DNA, the CDR3 is TGTGCCAGCAGCCTTCATAATCAGCCCCAGCATTTT.

The rearrangement links TRBV4-1 to TRBJ1-2, with D possibly matching TRBD1 (5 bases). Germline assignment: CDR1 MGHRA and CDR2 YSYEKL. The CDR3 extends over 16 amino acids. Trimming left V 3 bases short and J 4 bases short, with 18 bases between. CDR3 protein: CASSQMTLRDSYGYTF. In DNA form, the CDR3 reads TGCGCCAGCAGCCAGATGACGTTAAGGGACTCCTATGGCTACACCTTC.

The chain has TRBV7-2 and TRBJ2-7; the match to TRBD1 covers 10 bases. The germline V gene has CDR1 SGHTA and CDR2 FQGNSA. The CDR3 totals 14 residues. V was clipped by 5 bases and J by 4 bases; unmatched bases: 5. CDR3 protein: CASSIRDRGYEQYF. DNA of the CDR3: TGTGCCAGCAGCATCCGGGACAGGGGATACGAGCAGTACTTC.

This chain links TRBV27 with TRBJ1-1; D not certain. The V end lost 4 bases, the J end lost 7 bases, and 16 bases lay between the germline ends. Per germline, CDR1 MNHEY and CDR2 SMNVEV (reference sequence). There are 14 residues in the CDR3. This chain's CDR3 is CASSSQPGLLEAFF. CDR3 bases: TGTGCCAGCAGTTCTCAGCCGGGGTTGCTTGAAGCTTTCTTT.

V usage is TRBV2 and J usage is TRBJ1-5, with TRBD1 identical over 7 bases. The germline gives CDR1 SNHLY, CDR2 FYNNEI. The CDR3 has 15 amino acids. J was trimmed by 6 bases and V by 4 bases; bases with no gene match: 9. The CDR3 DNA sequence: TGTGCCAGCAGTGTTTACAGGGCAGGGGGTCAGCCCCAGCATTTT. Protein sequence: CASSVYRAGGQPQHF.

The chain employs TRBV27 and TRBJ1-1, with D tentatively TRBD1 (6 bases). V lost 7 bases and J lost 4, with 19 bases in between. The length of the CDR3 is 15 residues. CDR1 and CDR2 from the germline V gene are MNHEY and SMNVEV (reference sequence). CDR3 coding DNA: TGTGCCAGCACGCCTTTAGCAGGGGTTCGCACTGAAGCTTTCTTT. Translating gives CASTPLAGVRTEAFF.

The V gene is TRBV28, the J gene TRBJ2-2; no definite D call. Germline-derived CDR1 and CDR2 are MDHEN and SYDVKM. V lost 3 bases and J lost 9, with 11 bases in between. This CDR3 region has 13 residues. CDR3 sequence reads: CASSFLGSRELFF. The CDR3, as DNA: TGTGCCAGCAGTTTCCTGGGCAGCCGGGAGCTGTTTTTT.

In regard to this clone: This specimen includes other DNA sequences encoding the same CDR3. The chain employs TRBV5-1 and TRBJ2-6, with D unresolved. V was pared by 0 bases and J by 4 bases, with 5 bases between. The germline V gene encodes CDR1 SGHRS and CDR2 YFSETQ. The CDR3 spans 14 residues. Written as DNA, the CDR3 is TGCGCCAGCAGCTTGGCTCCGGGGGCCAACGTCCTGACTTTC. This encodes CASSLAPGANVLTF.

In nucleotides, the CDR3 is TGCGCCAGCAGCTTGGGTGGGATAACCTCCTACGAGCAGTACTTC. As protein: CASSLGGITSYEQYF. The V gene is TRBV5-1, the J gene TRBJ2-7; D is unresolved. Germline V CDR1 and CDR2: SGHRS, YFSETQ. The germline V and J ends were trimmed by 0 bases and 0 bases, with 10 bases remaining between them. This CDR3 has 15 residues.